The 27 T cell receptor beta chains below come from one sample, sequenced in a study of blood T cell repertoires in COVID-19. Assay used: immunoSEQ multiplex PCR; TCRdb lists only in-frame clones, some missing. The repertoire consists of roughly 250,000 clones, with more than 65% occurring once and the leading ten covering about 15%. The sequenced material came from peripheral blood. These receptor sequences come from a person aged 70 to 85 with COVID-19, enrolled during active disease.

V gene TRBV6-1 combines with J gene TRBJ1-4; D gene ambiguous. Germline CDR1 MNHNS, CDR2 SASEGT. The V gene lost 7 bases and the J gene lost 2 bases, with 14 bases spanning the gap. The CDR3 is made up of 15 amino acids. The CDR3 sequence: CASTYEGSTNEKLFF. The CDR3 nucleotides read TGTGCCAGCACCTACGAGGGATCCACTAATGAAAAACTGTTTTTT.

CDR3 loop: CASSSDRGTYEQYF. In DNA form, the CDR3 reads TGTGCCAGCAGCTCGGACAGGGGGACCTACGAGCAGTACTTC. This rearrangement joins TRBV7-9 to TRBJ2-7; 10 bases fit TRBD1. This CDR3 has 14 amino acids. V trimming: 4 bases; J trimming: 2 bases; junction bases outside the gene matches: 2. The germline CDR1 and CDR2 sequences are SEHNR and FQNEAQ (reference sequence).

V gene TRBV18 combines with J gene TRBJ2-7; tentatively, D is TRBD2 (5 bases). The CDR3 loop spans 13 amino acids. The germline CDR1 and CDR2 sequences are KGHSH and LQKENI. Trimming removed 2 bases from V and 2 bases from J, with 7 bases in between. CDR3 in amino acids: CASSPDSAYEQYF. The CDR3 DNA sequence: TGTGCCAGCTCACCAGATAGCGCCTACGAGCAGTACTTC.

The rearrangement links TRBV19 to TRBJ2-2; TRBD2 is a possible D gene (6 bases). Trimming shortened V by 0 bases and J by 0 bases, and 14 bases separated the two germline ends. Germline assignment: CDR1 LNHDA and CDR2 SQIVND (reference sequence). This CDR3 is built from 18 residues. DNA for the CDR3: TGTGCCAGTAGTATAGATCTCGTCGGGGGACCGAACACCGGGGAGCTGTTTTTT. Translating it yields CASSIDLVGGPNTGELFF.

CDR3 coding DNA: TGTGCCAGCAGCCAAGAACGTCAAGGGGGCGCGAGTTCGGAGACCCAGTACTTC. This translates into CASSQERQGGASSETQYF. The chain links TRBV4-2 to TRBJ2-5; TRBD1 matches 7 bases. Looked up from germline, CDR1 is LGHNA and CDR2 is YNFKEQ. Germline trimming cut 0 bases from V and 5 bases from J; bases unmatched to any gene: 15. This CDR3 spans 18 amino acids.

The CDR3 is CASSPTGGGEKLFF. The CDR3 DNA sequence: TGTGCCAGCAGTCCGACAGGGGGCGGTGAAAAACTGTTTTTT. The V gene is TRBV28, the J gene TRBJ1-4; 10 bases line up with TRBD1. Germline V CDR1 and CDR2: MDHEN, SYDVKM. J gave up 7 bases and V 5 bases, and 4 bases lay outside the gene matches. The CDR3 runs 14 residues.

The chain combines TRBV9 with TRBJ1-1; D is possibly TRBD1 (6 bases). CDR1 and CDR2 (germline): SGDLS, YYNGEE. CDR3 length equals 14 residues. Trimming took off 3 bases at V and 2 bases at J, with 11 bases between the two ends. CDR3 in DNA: TGTGCCAGCAGCGCCGGACAGATAAACACTGAAGCTTTCTTT. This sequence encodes CASSAGQINTEAFF. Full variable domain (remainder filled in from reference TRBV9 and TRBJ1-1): DSGVTQTPKHLITATGQRVTLRCSPRSGDLSVYWYQQSLDQGLQFLIQYYNGEERAKGNILERFSAQQFPDLHSELNLSSLELGDSALYFCASSAGQINTEAFFGQGTRLTVV.

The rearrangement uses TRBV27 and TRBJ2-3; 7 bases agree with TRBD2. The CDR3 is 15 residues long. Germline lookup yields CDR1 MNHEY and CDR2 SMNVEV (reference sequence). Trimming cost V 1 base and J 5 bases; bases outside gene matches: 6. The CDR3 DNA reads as TGTGCCAGCAGTTTATTGCGGGAGCGGGGAGATACGCAGTATTTT. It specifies CASSLLRERGDTQYF.

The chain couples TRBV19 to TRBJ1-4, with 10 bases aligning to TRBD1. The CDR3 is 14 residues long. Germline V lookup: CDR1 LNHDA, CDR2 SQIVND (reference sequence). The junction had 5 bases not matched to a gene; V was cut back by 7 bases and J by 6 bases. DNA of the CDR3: TGTGCCAGTAAGGACAGGGGGTTTCATGAAAAACTGTTTTTT. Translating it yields CASKDRGFHEKLFF.

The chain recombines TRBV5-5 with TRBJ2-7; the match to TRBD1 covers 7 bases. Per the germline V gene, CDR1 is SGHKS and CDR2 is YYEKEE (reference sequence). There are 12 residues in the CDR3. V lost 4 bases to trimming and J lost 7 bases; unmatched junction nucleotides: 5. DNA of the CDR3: TGTGCCAGCAGCCGGGACAGTTTTGAGCAGTACTTC. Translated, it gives CASSRDSFEQYF.

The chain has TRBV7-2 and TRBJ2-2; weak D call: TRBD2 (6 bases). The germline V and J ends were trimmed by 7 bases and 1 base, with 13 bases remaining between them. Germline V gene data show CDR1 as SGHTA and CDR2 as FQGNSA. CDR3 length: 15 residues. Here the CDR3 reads CASTQGDLNTGELFF. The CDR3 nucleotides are TGTGCCAGCACCCAAGGGGACTTGAACACCGGGGAGCTGTTTTTT.

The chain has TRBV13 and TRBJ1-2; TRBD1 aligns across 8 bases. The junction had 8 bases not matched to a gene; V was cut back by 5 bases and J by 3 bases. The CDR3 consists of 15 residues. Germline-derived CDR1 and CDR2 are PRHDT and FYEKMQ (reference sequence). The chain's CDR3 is CASSATGAADYGYTF. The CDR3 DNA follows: TGTGCCAGCAGCGCGACAGGGGCGGCTGACTATGGCTACACCTTC.

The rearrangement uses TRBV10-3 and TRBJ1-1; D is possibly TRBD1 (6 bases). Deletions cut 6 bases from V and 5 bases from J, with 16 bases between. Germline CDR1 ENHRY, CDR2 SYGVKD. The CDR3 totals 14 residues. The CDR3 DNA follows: TGTGCCATCAGGGAACAGGGTGGAAGTACTGAAGCTTTCTTT. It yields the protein CAIREQGGSTEAFF.

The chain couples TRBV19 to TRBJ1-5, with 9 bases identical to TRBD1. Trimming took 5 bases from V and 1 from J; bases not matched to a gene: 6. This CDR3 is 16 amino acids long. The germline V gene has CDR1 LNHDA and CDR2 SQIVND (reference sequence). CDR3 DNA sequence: TGTGCCAGTAGTTCATACGACAGGGGGAGCAATCAGCCCCAGCATTTT. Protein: CASSSYDRGSNQPQHF.

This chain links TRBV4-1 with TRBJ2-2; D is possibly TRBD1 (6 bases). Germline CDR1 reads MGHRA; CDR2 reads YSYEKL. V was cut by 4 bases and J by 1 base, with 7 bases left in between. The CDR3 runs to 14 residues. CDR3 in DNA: TGCGCCAGCAGCCGGACAGAGAACACCGGGGAGCTGTTTTTT. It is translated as CASSRTENTGELFF.

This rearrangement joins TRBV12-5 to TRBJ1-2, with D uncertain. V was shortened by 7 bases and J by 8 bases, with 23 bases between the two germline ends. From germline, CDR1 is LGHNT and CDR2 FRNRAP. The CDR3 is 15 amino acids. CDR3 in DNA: TGTGCTAGTGCCCCCCCCGGGGAATATCTAGGGGGCTACACCTTC. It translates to CASAPPGEYLGGYTF.

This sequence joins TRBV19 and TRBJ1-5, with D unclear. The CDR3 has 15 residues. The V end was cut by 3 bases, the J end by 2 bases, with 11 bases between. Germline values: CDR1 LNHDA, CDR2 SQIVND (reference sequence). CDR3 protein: CASSIQVQGNQPQHF. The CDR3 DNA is TGTGCCAGTAGTATCCAGGTCCAGGGCAATCAGCCCCAGCATTTT. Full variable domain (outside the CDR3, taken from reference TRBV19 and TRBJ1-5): DGGITQSPKYLFRKEGQNVTLSCEQNLNHDAMYWYRQDPGQGLRLIYYSQIVNDFQKGDIAEGYSVSREKKESFPLTVTSAQKNPTAFYLCASSIQVQGNQPQHFGDGTRLSIL.

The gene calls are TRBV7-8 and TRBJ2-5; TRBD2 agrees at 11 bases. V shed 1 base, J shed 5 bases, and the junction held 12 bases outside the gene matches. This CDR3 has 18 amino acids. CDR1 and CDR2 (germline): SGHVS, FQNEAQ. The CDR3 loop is CASSLVRLAGGLGETQYF. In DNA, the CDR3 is TGTGCCAGCAGCTTAGTTCGCCTAGCGGGAGGACTAGGGGAGACCCAGTACTTC.

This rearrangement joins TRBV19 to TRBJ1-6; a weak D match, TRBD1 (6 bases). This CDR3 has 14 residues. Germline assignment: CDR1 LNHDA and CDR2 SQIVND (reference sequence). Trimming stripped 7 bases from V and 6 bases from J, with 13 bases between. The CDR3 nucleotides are TGTGCCAGTACTGACACAGGGTTTAATTCACCCCTCCACTTT. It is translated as CASTDTGFNSPLHF.

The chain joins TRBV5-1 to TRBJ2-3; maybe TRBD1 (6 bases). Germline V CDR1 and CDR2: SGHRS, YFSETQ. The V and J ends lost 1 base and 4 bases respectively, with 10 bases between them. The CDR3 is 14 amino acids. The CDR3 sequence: CASSLQGSADTQYF. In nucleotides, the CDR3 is TGCGCCAGCAGCTTGCAGGGGTCCGCAGATACGCAGTATTTT. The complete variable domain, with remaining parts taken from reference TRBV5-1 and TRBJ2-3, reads KAGVTQTPRYLIKTRGQQVTLSCSPISGHRSVSWYQQTPGQGLQFLFEYFSETQRNKGNFPGRFSGRQFSNSRSEMNVSTLELGDSALYLCASSLQGSADTQYFGPGTRLTVL.

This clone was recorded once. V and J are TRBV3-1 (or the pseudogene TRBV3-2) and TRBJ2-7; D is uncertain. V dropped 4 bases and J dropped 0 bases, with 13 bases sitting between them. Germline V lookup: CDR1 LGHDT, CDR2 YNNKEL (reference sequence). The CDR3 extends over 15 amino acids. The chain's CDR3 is CASSPYDPGSYEQYF. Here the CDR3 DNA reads TGTGCCAGCAGCCCATACGATCCCGGCTCCTACGAGCAGTACTTC.

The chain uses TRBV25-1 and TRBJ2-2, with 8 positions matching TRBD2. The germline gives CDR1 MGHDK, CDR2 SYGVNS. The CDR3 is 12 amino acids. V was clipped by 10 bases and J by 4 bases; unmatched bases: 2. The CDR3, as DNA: TGTGCCACGAGCGGGAGCACCGGGGAGCTGTTTTTT. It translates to CATSGSTGELFF. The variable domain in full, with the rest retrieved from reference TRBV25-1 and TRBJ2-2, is EADIYQTPRYLVIGTGKKITLECSQTMGHDKMYWYQQDPGMELHLIHYSYGVNSTEKGDLSSESTVSRIRTEHFPLTLESARPSHTSQYLCATSGSTGELFFGEGSRLTVL.

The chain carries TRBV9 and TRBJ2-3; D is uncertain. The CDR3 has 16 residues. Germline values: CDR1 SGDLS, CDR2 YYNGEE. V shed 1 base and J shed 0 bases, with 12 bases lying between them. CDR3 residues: CASSVNGATSTDTQYF. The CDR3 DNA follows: TGTGCCAGCAGCGTAAACGGAGCGACTAGCACAGATACGCAGTATTTT. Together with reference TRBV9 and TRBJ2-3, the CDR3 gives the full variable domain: DSGVTQTPKHLITATGQRVTLRCSPRSGDLSVYWYQQSLDQGLQFLIQYYNGEERAKGNILERFSAQQFPDLHSELNLSSLELGDSALYFCASSVNGATSTDTQYFGPGTRLTVL.

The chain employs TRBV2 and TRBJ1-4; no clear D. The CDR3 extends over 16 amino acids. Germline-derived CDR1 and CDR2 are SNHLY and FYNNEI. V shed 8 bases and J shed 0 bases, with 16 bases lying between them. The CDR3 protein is CASRVQIRATNEKLFF. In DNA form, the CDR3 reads TGTGCCAGCCGGGTTCAGATTCGGGCAACTAATGAAAAACTGTTTTTT.

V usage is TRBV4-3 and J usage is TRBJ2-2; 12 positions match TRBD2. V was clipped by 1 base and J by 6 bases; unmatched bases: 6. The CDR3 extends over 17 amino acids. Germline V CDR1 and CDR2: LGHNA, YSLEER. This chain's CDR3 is CASSQAPRLAGAGELFF. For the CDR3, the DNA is TGCGCCAGCAGCCAAGCTCCACGACTAGCGGGAGCCGGGGAGCTGTTTTTT.

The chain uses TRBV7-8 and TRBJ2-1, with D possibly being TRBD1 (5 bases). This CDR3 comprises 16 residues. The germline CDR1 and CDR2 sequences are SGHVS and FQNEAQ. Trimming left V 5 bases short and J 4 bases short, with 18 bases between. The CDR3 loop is CASSPRAFTGYNEQFF. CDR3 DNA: TGTGCCAGCAGCCCCCGAGCATTTACAGGTTACAATGAGCAGTTCTTC.

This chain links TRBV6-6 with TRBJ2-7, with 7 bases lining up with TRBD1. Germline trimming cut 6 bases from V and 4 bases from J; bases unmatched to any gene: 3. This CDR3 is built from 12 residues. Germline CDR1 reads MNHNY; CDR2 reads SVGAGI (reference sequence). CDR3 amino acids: CASSLDRYEQYF. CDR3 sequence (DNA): TGTGCCAGCAGCCTGGACAGGTACGAGCAGTACTTC.